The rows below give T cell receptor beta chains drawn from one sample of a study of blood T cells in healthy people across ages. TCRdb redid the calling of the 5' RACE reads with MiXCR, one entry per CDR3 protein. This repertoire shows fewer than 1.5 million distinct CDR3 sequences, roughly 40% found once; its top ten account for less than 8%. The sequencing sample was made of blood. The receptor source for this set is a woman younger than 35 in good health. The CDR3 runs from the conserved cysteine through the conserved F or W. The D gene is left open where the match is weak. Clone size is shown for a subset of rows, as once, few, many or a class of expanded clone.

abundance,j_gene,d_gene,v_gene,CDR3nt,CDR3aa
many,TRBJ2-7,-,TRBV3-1,TGTGCCAGCAGCCGCAGGGGGGCCTACGAGCAGTACTTC,CASSRRGAYEQYF
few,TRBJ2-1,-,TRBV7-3,TGTGCCAGCAGCTCGCTCCCAGGGGCCGTTGAGCAGTTCTTC,CASSSLPGAVEQFF
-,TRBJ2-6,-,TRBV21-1,TGTGCCAGCAGCAAACCCCGGGACAGGGGAAATCCTGGGGCCAACGTCCTGACTTTC,CASSKPRDRGNPGANVLTF
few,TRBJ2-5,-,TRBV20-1,TGCAGTGCTGGCGTAAATATGGGGGGCCTCCAAGAGACCCAGTACTTC,CSAGVNMGGLQETQYF
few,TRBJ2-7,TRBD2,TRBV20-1,TGCAGTGCTAGAGATCCTTCTAGCGGGAGCACCCACGAGCAGTACTTC,CSARDPSSGSTHEQYF
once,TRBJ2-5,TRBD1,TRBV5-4,TGTGCCAGCAGCTATGGGACAGGGGACCAAGAGACCCAGTACTTC,CASSYGTGDQETQYF
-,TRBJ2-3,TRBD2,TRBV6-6,TGTGCCAGCAGTCGACTAGCGGGGGATAGCACAGATACGCAGTATTTT,CASSRLAGDSTDTQYF
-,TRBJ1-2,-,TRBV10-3,TGTGCCATCATCCGGGACCGGGACACCTATGGCTACACCTTC,CAIIRDRDTYGYTF
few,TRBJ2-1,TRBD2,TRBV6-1,TGTGCCAGCAGAAGACTAGCGGGAATCGGTGAGCAGTTCTTC,CASRRLAGIGEQFF
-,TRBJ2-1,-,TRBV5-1,TGCGCCAGCAGCATTTCCGAGGGGAGCGGCTACAATGAGCAGTTCTTC,CASSISEGSGYNEQFF
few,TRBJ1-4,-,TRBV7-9,TGTGCCAGCAGCCCTGGACCCCCAACTAATGAAAAACTGTTTTTT,CASSPGPPTNEKLFF
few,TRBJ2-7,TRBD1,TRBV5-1,TGCGCCAGCCGACGGGACAGCGGCTCCTACGAGCAGTACTTC,CASRRDSGSYEQYF
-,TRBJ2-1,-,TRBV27,TGTGCCAGCAGTCGGAACCCAGAGGGTGGGTTCTACAATGAGCAGTTCTTC,CASSRNPEGGFYNEQFF
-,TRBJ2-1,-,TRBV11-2,TGTGCCAGCAGCTTAGGGCAGGGTAGTCCGTTCTTC,CASSLGQGSPFF
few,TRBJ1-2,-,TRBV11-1,TGTGCCGCCTCGGACAAGGATGGCTACACCTTC,CAASDKDGYTF
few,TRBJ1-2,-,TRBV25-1,TGTGCCAGCAGTGAGGACAGAGACCCTAATGATTACACCTTC,CASSEDRDPNDYTF
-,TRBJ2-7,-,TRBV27,TGTGCCAGCAGTTGGACCCAAGGGGCCTACGAGCAGTACTTC,CASSWTQGAYEQYF
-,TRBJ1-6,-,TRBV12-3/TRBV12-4,TGTGCCAGCAGTTTTTCAGGGATTGGGCCACCCCTCCACTTT,CASSFSGIGPPLHF
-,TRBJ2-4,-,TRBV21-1,TGTGCCAGCAGCAAAGCGCTTTCGGAACCTGTCGTAGCCAAAAACATTCAGTACTTC,CASSKALSEPVVAKNIQYF
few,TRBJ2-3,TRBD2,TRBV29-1,TGCAGCGTTGGGGGACTAGCGGGAGGAGATACGCAGTATTTT,CSVGGLAGGDTQYF
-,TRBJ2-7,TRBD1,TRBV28,TGTGCCAGCAGCATGGGACAGGGATCCGAGCAGTACTTC,CASSMGQGSEQYF
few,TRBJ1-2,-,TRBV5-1,TGCGCCAGCAGCTTGGGGGCGACCAGTCTGTATGGCTACACCTTC,CASSLGATSLYGYTF
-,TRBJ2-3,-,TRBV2,TGTGCCAGCAGTGGAGTCGGGAGCAGCACAGATACGCAGTATTTT,CASSGVGSSTDTQYF
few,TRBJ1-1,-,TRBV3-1,TGTGCCAGCAGCCAATCCGGCAGTACTGAAGCTTTCTTT,CASSQSGSTEAFF
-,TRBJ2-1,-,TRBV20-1,TGCAGTGCTAGAGTCCTAGCGCCCAACTCGTTCAATGAGCAGTTCTTC,CSARVLAPNSFNEQFF
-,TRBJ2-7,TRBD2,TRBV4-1,TGCGCCAGCAGCCTTTCGGGCGGGAGGGAGTACGAGCAGTACTTC,CASSLSGGREYEQYF
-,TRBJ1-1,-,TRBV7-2,TGTGCCAGCAGCTTTAAACAGGGCCCGAACACTGAAGCTTTCTTT,CASSFKQGPNTEAFF
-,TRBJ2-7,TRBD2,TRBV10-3,TGTGCCATCAGTGAGTCCCCTAGCGGGACCTACAATGAGCAGTACTTC,CAISESPSGTYNEQYF
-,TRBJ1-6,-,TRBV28,TGTGCCAGCAGTTTAACAGATAGCTCCTATAATTCACCCCTCCACTTT,CASSLTDSSYNSPLHF
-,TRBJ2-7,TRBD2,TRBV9,TGTGCCAGCAAAACGACTTCAAATACCCTAGCGGGAGAGTACGAGCAGTACTTC,CASKTTSNTLAGEYEQYF
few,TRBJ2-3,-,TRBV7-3,TGTGCCAGCAGCTTAAGCGGGGGCGGCGTGCCAGATACGCAGTATTTT,CASSLSGGGVPDTQYF
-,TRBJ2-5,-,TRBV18,TGTGCCAGCTCCCCAGAGATTCAAGAGACCCAGTACTTC,CASSPEIQETQYF
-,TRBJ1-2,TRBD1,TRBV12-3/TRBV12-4,TGTGCCAGCACCAGGGGGGAAAACTATGGCTACACCTTC,CASTRGENYGYTF
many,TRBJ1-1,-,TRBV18,TGTGCCAGCTCACCAGAACGGGGGCCCACTGAAGCTTTCTTT,CASSPERGPTEAFF
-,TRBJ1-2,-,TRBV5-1,TGCGCCAGCAGCTTGCCGGCAGGCTATGGCCACACCTTC,CASSLPAGYGHTF
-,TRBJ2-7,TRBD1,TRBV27,TGTGCCAGCAGTGGAGGACAGGGGGGGCCCTACGAGCAGTACTTC,CASSGGQGGPYEQYF
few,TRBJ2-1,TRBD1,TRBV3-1,TGTGCCAGCAGCCATGGGACAGGGCCCTATGAGCAGTTCTTC,CASSHGTGPYEQFF
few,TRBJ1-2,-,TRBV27,TGTGCCAGCAGTTTATGGGTCGGGTATGGCTACACCTTC,CASSLWVGYGYTF
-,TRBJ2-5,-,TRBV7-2,TGTGCCAGCAGCTTAGGTGGGGGCGGAGTAAAACAGTACAAGCAGTACTTC,CASSLGGGGVKQYKQYF
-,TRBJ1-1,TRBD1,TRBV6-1,TGTGCCAGCAGTGAAATAAGGGGGCAAGCTTTCTTT,CASSEIRGQAFF
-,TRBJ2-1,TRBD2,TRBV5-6,TGTGCCAGCAGCCTAGCGGGAGGAGTGGTTGAGCAGTTCTTC,CASSLAGGVVEQFF
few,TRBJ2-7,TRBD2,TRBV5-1,TGCGCCAGCAGCTCAACTAGCGGGGGGAGCTCCTACGAGCAGTACTTC,CASSSTSGGSSYEQYF
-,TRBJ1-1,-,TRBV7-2,TGTGCCAGCAGCTCGAGATTCCAGGGATTCGCTGAAGCTTTCTTT,CASSSRFQGFAEAFF
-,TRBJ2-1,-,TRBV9,TGTGCCAGCAGCGTAGTGGACCCGCGTGAGCAGTTCTTC,CASSVVDPREQFF
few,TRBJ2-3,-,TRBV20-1,TGCAGTGCCACCGGCCGTTACGTCCTAAACACAGATACGCAGTATTTT,CSATGRYVLNTDTQYF
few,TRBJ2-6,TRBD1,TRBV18,TGTGCCAGCTCACTCCGGGACAGTCTTTTCTCTGGGGCCAACGTCCTGACTTTC,CASSLRDSLFSGANVLTF
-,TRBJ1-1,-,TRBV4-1,TGCGCCAGCAGCCACGCAGGGTATCCTGAAGCTTTCTTT,CASSHAGYPEAFF
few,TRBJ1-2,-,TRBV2,TGTGCCAGCAGTGAATCGGTGGCCCTGTATGGCTACACCTTC,CASSESVALYGYTF
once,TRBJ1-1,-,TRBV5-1,TGCGCCAGCGGCCCCGGACACTACAACATACTGAACACTGAAGCTTTCTTT,CASGPGHYNILNTEAFF